This TCR beta chain is from a study of Ad26.COV2.S vaccination and SARS-CoV-2 variants. Germline CDR1 MDHEN, CDR2 SYDVKM. V dropped 6 bases and J dropped 5 bases, with 8 bases sitting between them. The CDR3 contains 12 residues. Profiled with immunoSEQ multiplex PCR; TCRdb holds only in-frame clones, not every one. The table lists about 440,000 clones, approximately 88% of them singletons. Treatment described: approximately 18 received Ad26.COV2.S at low or high dose, single or two shots; about five received placebo; per-sample allocation not given. Collection of samples fell on day 63 after the first vaccine or placebo injection.

The chain links TRBV28 to TRBJ1-5, with a tentative D call TRBD1 (5 bases). The starting material was peripheral blood, obtained in a trial of Ad26.COV2.S vaccine versus placebo. The source is a person between 18 and 59 years old who received the Ad26.COV2.S COVID-19 vaccine or a placebo. The CDR3 nucleotides read TGTGCCAGCAGCTGGGGGGATCAGCCCCAGCATTTT. Translating gives CASSWGDQPQHF.